One TCR beta chain is described in this entry. What it recognizes is unknown. The data are from a study of PD-1 blockade in classical Hodgkin lymphoma. Specified time point: cycle 4 day 1 (C4D1), after five to seven weeks of nivolumab. Each patient experienced a relapse that followed autologous stem cell transplantation, and brentuximab vedotin exposure varied. After removal of 4 bases from V and 1 base from J, the junction contained 5 bases not matched to a gene. Per the germline V gene, CDR1 is LGHNA and CDR2 is YSLEER. This CDR3 spans 15 amino acids. Study-level results: Nivolumab starters within 1 year of ASCT were excluded. With CD4+ cells, TCR diversity rose significantly by C4D1, but not with CD8+ cells.

The method was immunoSEQ multiplex PCR; TCRdb's version includes in-frame clones alone and lacks a portion of them. The sample contains roughly 20,000 clones, roughly three quarters of which appear only once. This TCR was recovered from a human donor with classical Hodgkin lymphoma. The sample consisted of peripheral blood mononuclear cells (PBMCs), taken before the fourth cycle of nivolumab. The rearrangement uses TRBV4-3 and TRBJ2-7; 9 positions match TRBD1. The CDR3 spells CASSPDRGLSYEQYF. In nucleotides, the CDR3 is TGCGCCAGCAGCCCCGACAGGGGGTTATCCTACGAGCAGTACTTC.